These 3 T cell receptor beta chains were all obtained from the same sample, sequenced in a study of blood T cells in healthy people across ages. It was with a sample-barcoded 5' primer and a J-beta primer mix that a second PCR of about 7 to 12 cycles was run. A single record per CDR3 protein comes from TCRdb applying MiXCR to the 5' RACE reads. The data show a few hundred thousand distinct CDR3 sequences, 25% to 30% seen once. The sample consisted of blood. These receptors were obtained from a woman aged 65 to 85 in good health.

This clonotype was counted only a few times. The chain joins TRBV5-5 to TRBJ1-1, with TRBD1 matching 7 bases. V trimming: 1 base; J trimming: 6 bases; junction bases outside the gene matches: 9. CDR1 and CDR2 from the germline V gene are SGHKS and YYEKEE (reference sequence). The CDR3 contains 15 residues. The CDR3 DNA sequence: TGTGCCAGCAGCTTGACCGACAGGGAGTCGGCTGAAGCTTTCTTT. Its translation: CASSLTDRESAEAFF.

The chain recombines TRBV6-1 with TRBJ1-6; perhaps TRBD1 as D (5 bases). Trimming cost V 6 bases and J 7 bases, with 19 bases left between them. The germline CDR1 and CDR2 sequences are MNHNS and SASEGT. The CDR3 runs to 16 residues. CDR3 sequence: CASRHKAQGDNSPLHF. CDR3 nucleotides: TGTGCCAGCAGACATAAAGCCCAGGGTGACAATTCACCCCTCCACTTT.

This clonotype was recorded a few times. The rearrangement joins TRBV20-1 to TRBJ2-3, with 9 bases lining up with TRBD2. Germline values: CDR1 DFQATT, CDR2 SNEGSKA (reference sequence). The CDR3 extends over 13 amino acids. V gave up 5 bases and J gave up 4 bases; unmatched junction bases: 4. For the CDR3, the DNA is TGCAGTGCTCGGGCTAGCGGGGCAGATACGCAGTATTTT. Amino acids: CSARASGADTQYF.